These 5 T cell receptor beta chains share one sample of origin, sequenced in a study of blood T cell repertoires in COVID-19. Produced via immunoSEQ multiplex PCR; TCRdb's table is partial and in-frame only. The data hold roughly 170,000 clones, with roughly 83% observed a single time. Sequencing was done on a sample of PBMCs or T cells enriched from blood (not recorded which). All receptors come from a woman in her fifties or sixties who had recovered from COVID-19.

The chain couples TRBV5-1 to TRBJ1-1, with D unresolved. There are 13 residues in the CDR3. CDR1 is SGHRS, CDR2 YFSETQ, per germline. V was clipped by 3 bases and J by 1 base, with 7 bases between them. The CDR3: CASSYSQNTEAFF. CDR3 sequence (DNA): TGCGCCAGCAGCTACAGCCAGAACACTGAAGCTTTCTTT.

The V call is TRBV3-1 (or the pseudogene TRBV3-2), the J call TRBJ2-5; 8 bases line up with TRBD2. Germline assignment: CDR1 LGHDT and CDR2 YNNKEL (reference sequence). The CDR3 has 15 amino acids. V lost 4 bases, J lost 3 bases, and 7 bases stayed unmatched. CDR3 protein: CASSLAGGPKETQYF. The CDR3 nucleotides are TGTGCCAGCAGCCTCGCGGGGGGCCCCAAAGAGACCCAGTACTTC.

The rearrangement links TRBV28 to TRBJ2-5, with 10 bases identical to TRBD2. Losses at the gene ends were 1 base for V and 3 bases for J; bases not matched to a gene: 2. CDR1 MDHEN and CDR2 SYDVKM come from the germline V gene. This CDR3 spans 15 amino acids. The CDR3 DNA reads as TGTGCCAGCAGTTTATCTAGCGGGGGAGAAGAGACCCAGTACTTC. Translating gives CASSLSSGGEETQYF. The full variable domain, completed using reference TRBV28 and TRBJ2-5, is DVKVTQSSRYLVKRTGEKVFLECVQDMDHENMFWYRQDPGLGLRLIYFSYDVKMKEKGDIPEGYSVSREKKERFSLILESASTNQTSMYLCASSLSSGGEETQYFGPGTRLLVL.

J is TRBJ1-2 and V is TRBV4-1; D call uncertain. The CDR3 contains 16 residues. CDR1 and CDR2 from the germline V gene are MGHRA and YSYEKL. The V gene lost 0 bases and the J gene lost 2 bases, with 13 bases spanning the gap. CDR3: CASSQDLSGLNYGYTF. The CDR3 DNA reads as TGCGCCAGCAGCCAAGATCTATCCGGACTGAACTATGGCTACACCTTC.

V usage is TRBV29-1 and J usage is TRBJ1-1; unclear D gene. CDR3 length: 12 residues. Looked up from germline, CDR1 is SQVTM and CDR2 is ANQGSEA. V lost 4 bases and J 3 bases, leaving 9 bases between the germline ends. CDR3 DNA: TGCAGCGTTGCCAGGAGGGACACTGAAGCTTTCTTT. It is translated as CSVARRDTEAFF.